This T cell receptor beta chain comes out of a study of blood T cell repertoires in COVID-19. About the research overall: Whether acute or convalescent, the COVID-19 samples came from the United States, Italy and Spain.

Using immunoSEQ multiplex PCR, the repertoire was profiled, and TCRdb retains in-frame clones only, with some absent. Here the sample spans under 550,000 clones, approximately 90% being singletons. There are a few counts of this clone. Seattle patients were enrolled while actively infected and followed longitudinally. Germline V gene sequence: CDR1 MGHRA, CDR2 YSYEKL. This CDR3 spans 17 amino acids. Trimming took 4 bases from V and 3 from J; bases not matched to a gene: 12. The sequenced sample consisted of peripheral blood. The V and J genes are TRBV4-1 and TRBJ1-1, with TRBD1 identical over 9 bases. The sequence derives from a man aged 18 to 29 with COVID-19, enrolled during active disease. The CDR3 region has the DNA TGCGCCAGCAGCCGGACAGGGGCCGAAGGGCGGGACACTGAAGCTTTCTTT. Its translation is CASSRTGAEGRDTEAFF.